What follows are 11 T cell receptor beta chains derived from one specimen sequenced in a study of T cell changes during pregnancy in multiple sclerosis. The table came from immunoSEQ multiplex PCR; TCRdb's copy has only in-frame clones and leaves some out. The table has 67,000 or so clones, around 92% seen once; the top ten hold approximately 3%. The sample in question was CD8+ T cells from peripheral blood mononuclear cells, obtained in the third trimester of pregnancy. These receptors all come from a female donor in good health, enrolled as a control in a pregnancy study.

This clone was seen just once. The V call is TRBV7-8, the J call TRBJ1-3; D remains unclear. The length of the CDR3 is 16 residues. Trimming took off 1 base at V and 0 bases at J, with 10 bases between the two ends. Germline-derived CDR1 and CDR2 are SGHVS and FQNEAQ. CDR3: CASSLESRLSGNTIYF. CDR3 DNA: TGTGCCAGCAGCTTAGAGAGCAGACTCTCTGGAAACACCATATATTTT.

The V and J genes are TRBV14 and TRBJ2-1; 7 bases map to TRBD1. CDR1 and CDR2 from the germline V gene are SGHDN and FVKESK. J lost 4 bases, V lost 3 bases, and 0 bases had no gene match. This CDR3 region has 13 residues. In DNA form, the CDR3 reads TGTGCCAGCAGCCAGGGACAGTACAATGAGCAGTTCTTC. Protein product: CASSQGQYNEQFF.

The chain has TRBV27 and TRBJ2-3; 9 nucleotides line up with TRBD1. Germline CDR1 and CDR2: MNHEY and SMNVEV (reference sequence). The J segment lost 3 bases and the V segment lost 8 bases, leaving 6 bases of the junction unmatched. This CDR3 is 14 amino acids long. CDR3 DNA sequence: TGTGCCAGCTGTTACAGGGGGCCGACAGATACGCAGTATTTT. Its translation: CASCYRGPTDTQYF.

The sample holds one count of this clone. The V call is TRBV4-3, the J call TRBJ2-3; TRBD1 aligns across 11 bases. This CDR3 is built from 17 residues. The V segment lost 4 bases and the J segment 2 bases; nucleotides outside the gene matches: 8. Germline lookup yields CDR1 LGHNA and CDR2 YSLEER. The CDR3 loop is CASSPGTGGYNTDTQYF. The CDR3 nucleotides are TGCGCCAGCAGCCCTGGGACAGGGGGTTATAACACAGATACGCAGTATTTT.

The chain links TRBV12-5 to TRBJ1-1, with TRBD1 as a possible D gene (5 bases). This CDR3 has 16 residues. Germline values: CDR1 LGHNT, CDR2 FRNRAP. V was cut by 1 base and J by 4 bases, with 16 bases left in between. CDR3 protein: CASGLGLEGKGTEAFF. The CDR3 nucleotides are TGTGCTAGTGGTTTGGGATTGGAGGGGAAGGGCACTGAAGCTTTCTTT.

The chain has TRBV27 and TRBJ1-3; D might be TRBD1 (5 bases). Germline V gene lookup returns CDR1 MNHEY and CDR2 SMNVEV (reference sequence). V lost 6 bases, J lost 1 base, and 7 bases lay in between. The CDR3 length is 13 residues. CDR3 coding DNA: TGTGCCAGCAGCCAGGGTTCTGGAAACACCATATATTTT. Protein product: CASSQGSGNTIYF.

The chain couples TRBV7-2 to TRBJ2-1, with 11 bases matching TRBD2. With V trimmed by 3 bases and J by 6 bases, 4 bases remained unmatched. The CDR3 is 15 residues long. Germline V gene lookup returns CDR1 SGHTA and CDR2 FQGNSA. The CDR3 coding sequence is TGTGCCAGCAGCTTCCTAGCGGGGGGCTTCAATGAGCAGTTCTTC. This translates into CASSFLAGGFNEQFF.

The CDR3 coding sequence is TGTGCCAGCAGCTTATGGGCCACACAGGGGGCTACGGGCAATCAGCCCCAGCATTTT. It encodes CASSLWATQGATGNQPQHF. The chain joins TRBV7-2 to TRBJ1-5; TRBD1 aligns across 9 bases. Germline V gene data show CDR1 as SGHTA and CDR2 as FQGNSA. V gave up 2 bases and J gave up 2 bases; unmatched junction bases: 13. CDR3 length: 19 amino acids.

The chain uses TRBV4-1 and TRBJ1-2; 7 bases match TRBD1. Germline V gene data show CDR1 as MGHRA and CDR2 as YSYEKL. V was pared by 4 bases and J by 6 bases, with 11 bases of the junction left unmatched. The CDR3 loop spans 15 amino acids. The CDR3 is CASSPLSDRHDGYTF. In DNA form, the CDR3 reads TGCGCCAGCAGCCCCCTCTCGGACAGGCACGATGGCTACACCTTC.

The CDR3 DNA sequence: TGTGCGACAGGGGGCACAGATACGCAGTATTTT. It yields the protein CATGGTDTQYF. This chain joins TRBV27 and TRBJ2-3, with TRBD1 matching over 8 bases. The CDR3 sequence is 11 residues long. Germline-derived CDR1 and CDR2 are MNHEY and SMNVEV (reference sequence).

This clone was seen a single time. V gene TRBV9 combines with J gene TRBJ2-7; TRBD2 matches at 7 bases. V was pared by 4 bases and J by 6 bases, with 4 bases of the junction left unmatched. Per the germline V gene, CDR1 is SGDLS and CDR2 is YYNGEE. The CDR3 has 12 amino acids. The DNA for the CDR3 is TGTGCCAGCAGCCACGGGAGGAGCGAGCAGTACTTC. It encodes CASSHGRSEQYF.